This section outlines one T cell receptor beta chain sequence together with its context. It lacks a known antigen. Per-nucleotide qualities are absent, and no much larger clonotype sits a single base away. The cohort was made up of several hundred healthy bone marrow donors. At the time of sampling, every cohort member was nominally healthy, though immune exposures that went unrecorded were likely present. The donor tested CMV seronegative and was one of the 352 seronegative cohort members. Every donor gave a peripheral blood sample, and the peripheral blood mononuclear cells from that sample were used for TCR beta sequencing. Genomic DNA was extracted from the blood cell samples with the Qiagen DNeasy Blood Extraction Kit. Looking up the germline V gene yields CDR1 MGHRA and CDR2 YSYEKL. After removal of 0 bases from V and 7 bases from J, the junction retains 15 bases not matched to a gene. The CDR3 spans 18 residues, from the cysteine through the phenylalanine. Kept here is only the CDR3 DNA, which spans 54 bases and is read in frame from base 1.

Libraries were prepared through the immunoSEQ multiplex PCR assay. For the multiplex PCR, a mixture combining 60 forward primers for TCR Vbeta segments and 13 reverse primers for TCR Jbeta segments was used. A multiplex PCR assay on genomic DNA amplified the CDR3 region of rearranged TCR beta genes. Amplified TCR beta libraries were sequenced as 87-base-pair reads on the Illumina HiSeq System. From the authors' description of their analysis: A later analysis counted 75 million to 100 million unique TCR beta chains across the 666 repertoires, and roughly 9.9 million of these chains were shared by at least two donors. Raw reads were error-corrected and collapsed into unique sequences with a nearest-neighbor algorithm that merged closely related sequences to remove PCR and sequencing errors. CDR3 sequences were aligned to IMGT reference sequences to assign V, D and J gene segments. Each retained sequence needed at least a six-nucleotide match to both a V gene segment and a J gene segment. Rearrangements were called productive when the CDR3 lacked stop codons and stayed in frame with V and J; all others were non-productive. Following IMGT convention, CDR3 was defined as the stretch from the second conserved V-encoded cysteine to the conserved J-encoded phenylalanine. In an earlier analysis of some 550 of the donors, sequences lacking an unambiguous match to a single V gene segment were excluded. In an earlier analysis of a few hundred of the donors, V segments were called functional above 56.7% productive rearrangements and were called segregating when the between-donor standard deviation exceeded 5%. A statistical classification framework was built for diagnosing cytomegalovirus status from the catalog of TCR beta chain sequences. A later analysis assigned V and J genes by comparing TCR nucleotide sequences with IMGT/GENE-DB human TR gene sequences. The TCRdist pipeline was used in a later analysis to assign CDR3 sequences and most-parsimonious VDJ recombination scenarios. A later analysis defined each TCR beta chain by its CDR3 amino acid sequence plus V-gene family, and excluded reads lacking a unique V-gene family. To address suspected cross-contamination and a sequencing artifact, a later analysis removed around 590 highly shared, low-generation-probability nucleotide sequences. In a later analysis, a clonal expansion index was calculated for each public chain from normalized within-repertoire ranks of inferred template counts. Generation probabilities in a later analysis came from a VDJ recombination model fitted to out-of-frame rearrangements, and those results were checked against IGoR. Hypergeometric tests were used in a later analysis to score TCR-TCR, TCR-HLA and TCR-CMV co-occurrence, with a repertoire-size bias correction applied to the TCR pairs. To estimate false discovery rates, a later analysis permuted the HLA or CMV assignments 20 times. In a later analysis, co-occurring TCRs were grouped using DBSCAN, with TCRdist sequence similarity added in when clustering inside HLA-allele-positive subsets. Co-occurrence clustering excluded repertoires with fewer than 30,000 or more than 120,000 public chains, plus five with anomalous nucleotide sharing. TCRdb took over this immuneACCESS table, retaining in-frame rearrangements with V and J assigned. Such tables are incomplete; in checked studies, under half of the missing clones stem from an unresolved V gene, and the remainder is unexplained. The V and J calls and the clone size are those of that table, but D and trimming were determined from the DNA. Counted in this sample were about 37,000 clones; 81% of them appeared once. Roughly 9.3% of the sample is held by the ten biggest clonotypes.

The data were taken from a study of cytomegalovirus exposure and HLA in healthy donors listed by TCRdb under 2017. General notes on the study: An earlier analysis of 587 of the donors reported 276 Gb of sequence data and 95 million to 140 million unique TCR beta sequences obtained from around 190 million T cells. Around 320 gigabases of sequencing data and around 87 million unique TCR sequences were included in an early release covering over 600 HLA-typed donors. Of the roughly 400 genotyped donors, 81% were placed in the genetic ancestry cluster associated with self-reported Caucasian donors. The study was designed to test whether signatures of past pathogen exposure could be identified by cataloging public T cell receptors. The T cell repertoires of 666 subjects were profiled by immunosequencing and related to cytomegalovirus serostatus. In addition to the first cohort of 650 to 750 subjects, a separate validation cohort of 120 different subjects was used. To predict cytomegalovirus infection status, the study combined high-throughput TCR immunosequencing, statistical association of individual TCRs with disease status, and machine learning. A later analysis re-examined previously published TCR beta repertoires from more than 550 donors and added high-resolution HLA genotyping to investigate patterns of TCR occurrence. Rather than drawing on any new phenotypic data, the later analysis identified candidate immune exposures from TCR beta sequences and the way those sequences occurred across donors. An earlier analysis of around 580 of the donors used high-throughput TCR beta sequencing to judge whether each TCR beta V gene segment behaved as functional or pseudogenic. Donor age, sex, ethnicity and CMV serostatus were collected together with the repertoire data. Genome-wide SNP genotypes for about 65% of the roughly 700 donors were used in a later genetic analysis, which treated that subset as a discovery cohort. All discovery cohort repertoires had been generated on a single sequencing platform. HLA typing included class I and class II loci at four-digit resolution. The number of donors typed differed by locus, with roughly 629-640 for A, B, C, DRB1 and DQB1, around 520 for DQA1, 600 to 610 for DPA1, and roughly 450 for DPB1. Because of strong linkage in the cohort, five DR-DQ haplotypes were treated as single units for association and clustering. Among roughly 400 genotyped donors of the cohort, an average of approximately 200,000 unique TCR beta nucleotide sequences was sequenced per donor, of which about 20% were non-productive.

Results the study describes overall, beyond this receptor: A total of 150 to 200 TCR beta chains were listed by the study as associated with cytomegalovirus. Linkage disequilibrium might explain the correlated functional status among segregating V segments, but an unknown experimental factor could not be excluded. Strong co-occurrence of HLA alleles, especially DR and DQ, made assigning TCR associations to individual alleles difficult. In a later analysis, several top co-occurrence clusters were reported to appear linked to parvovirus B19, influenza, CMV and Epstein-Barr virus. The presence/absence analyses assumed that sequencing depth was roughly uniform across donors, and that assumption may not be true. Because HLA typing was missing for some donors at each locus, association tests included only the typed subset. In an earlier analysis of around 600 of the donors, most TCR beta V segments appeared in productive rearrangements about 87% or about 30% of the time, broadly matching IMGT annotations. The only immune exposure information available for the cohort was CMV serostatus. The authors suggested that the approach could potentially be extended to other disease states and immunological phenotypes. In this cohort, only TCR beta chains were sequenced, and detectable features were limited by the absence of alpha or paired-chain data. According to a later genetic analysis, donors in an Asian-associated ancestry cluster had fewer N-insertions in productive TCRs than the roughly 670-donor mean. A later analysis associated approximately 17,000 TCR beta sequences with specific HLA alleles at a false discovery rate of 0.05. A further reported finding was that TCR beta sequences accurately predicted the HLA-A and HLA-B alleles for most subjects in the first cohort. The earlier analysis of approximately 540 of the donors excluded 15 to 20 rarely observed V segments, including chromosome 9 orphons, because counts were too low. Some IMGT-functional V segments, including TRBV6-2 and TRBV6-3, could not be distinguished by the 87-base-pair reads and were therefore excluded. A cluster of highly shared sequence variants was judged likely to represent a technical artifact of the sequencing pipeline. A later analysis found that most CMV-associated TCR beta chains appeared HLA-restricted, with HLA associations seemingly driven largely by CMV exposure. Cytomegalovirus status was reported to be diagnosed by the classifier with high specificity and sensitivity in both the original and validation cohorts. An association between a missense DCLRE1C variant and V-gene and J-gene trimming of TCR beta chains was found in a later genetic analysis and replicated in an independent cohort. Three of the identified cytomegalovirus-associated TCR beta chains were confirmed in vitro to be specific for cytomegalovirus antigens. In a later analysis, HLA-associated TCR beta chains showed more clonal expansion and lower generation probabilities than non-associated chains that were equally common. Most TCR sequences were seen in very few donors, while some public TCRs were found in many individuals. A later analysis found that TCR association rates varied across HLA loci, with DRB1 alleles showing the most associated TCRs and HLA-C alleles the fewest.

The sequence was collected from a woman aged 40 to 50 in good health and CMV-seronegative. The chain was built from TRBV4-1 and TRBJ1-5; 7 junctional bases match TRBD1. The material sequenced was PBMCs. The base sequence is TGCGCCAGCAGCCAAGAAATTGGGTGGTTGGAAGGGGGCCAGCCCCAGCATTTT. The translation is CASSQEIGWLEGGQPQHF.